Listed below are T cell receptor beta chains from one sample, sequenced in a study of T cells in narcolepsy. Repertoires were generated with immunoSEQ multiplex PCR, while TCRdb's copy carries only in-frame clones and drops some. The table lists 25,000 to 30,000 clones, approximately 87% of them singletons, with about 0.88% in the top ten. The sample consisted of memory (CD45RA-) CD4+ T cells from blood. These receptors were collected from a human donor in good health. The CDR3 runs from the conserved cysteine through the conserved F or W. A D gene is named only where the DNA matches it firmly. The size entry is marked missing in some rows and otherwise reads once, few, many or a size class.

clone_size: -
j_call: TRBJ1-1
v_call: TRBV19
cdr3_length: 14
d_call: TRBD1
cdr3_aa: CASRVQGADAEAFF
cdr3_nt: TGTGCCAGTAGGGTACAGGGGGCTGATGCTGAAGCTTTCTTT

clone_size: -
j_call: TRBJ2-5
v_call: TRBV28
cdr3_length: 15
d_call: TRBD2
cdr3_aa: CATLTSGGLQETQYF
cdr3_nt: TGTGCCACACTAACCAGCGGGGGGCTTCAAGAGACCCAGTACTTC

clone_size: -
j_call: TRBJ2-7
v_call: TRBV4-2
cdr3_length: 13
d_call: -
cdr3_aa: CASSHQDLDKQYF
cdr3_nt: TGTGCCAGCAGCCACCAAGATTTAGACAAGCAGTACTTC

clone_size: -
j_call: TRBJ2-7
v_call: TRBV18
cdr3_length: 15
d_call: -
cdr3_aa: CASSPRGDNKYEQYF
cdr3_nt: TGTGCCAGCTCACCCCGGGGAGACAATAAGTACGAGCAGTACTTC

clone_size: -
j_call: TRBJ2-1
v_call: TRBV7-8
cdr3_length: 18
d_call: TRBD2
cdr3_aa: CASSSQMTSGRAENEQFF
cdr3_nt: TGTGCCAGCAGCTCCCAAATGACTAGCGGGAGGGCCGAGAATGAGCAGTTCTTC

clone_size: once
j_call: TRBJ2-7
v_call: TRBV5-4
cdr3_length: 16
d_call: TRBD2
cdr3_aa: CASSLSRRGGFYEQYF
cdr3_nt: TGTGCCAGCAGCTTGTCCCGCCGCGGGGGATTCTACGAGCAGTACTTC

clone_size: -
j_call: TRBJ1-2
v_call: TRBV2
cdr3_length: 16
d_call: -
cdr3_aa: CASSEVSTLSKYGYTF
cdr3_nt: TGTGCCAGCAGTGAAGTCTCCACGCTATCAAAGTATGGCTACACCTTC

clone_size: -
j_call: TRBJ2-7
v_call: TRBV11-2
cdr3_length: 14
d_call: -
cdr3_aa: CASSSMGLNYEQYF
cdr3_nt: TGTGCCAGCAGCTCCATGGGACTTAACTACGAGCAGTACTTC

clone_size: once
j_call: TRBJ1-2
v_call: TRBV5-1
cdr3_length: 13
d_call: TRBD1
cdr3_aa: CASGTGANYGYTF
cdr3_nt: TGCGCCAGCGGGACAGGGGCTAACTATGGCTACACCTTC

clone_size: -
j_call: TRBJ2-5
v_call: TRBV5-1
cdr3_length: 13
d_call: -
cdr3_aa: CASSLAGRETQYF
cdr3_nt: TGCGCCAGCAGCTTGGCTGGTCGGGAGACCCAGTACTTC

clone_size: -
j_call: TRBJ1-1
v_call: TRBV28
cdr3_length: 12
d_call: -
cdr3_aa: CASSFRYREAFF
cdr3_nt: TGTGCCAGCAGTTTTAGGTACAGGGAAGCTTTCTTT

clone_size: -
j_call: TRBJ1-1
v_call: TRBV5-1
cdr3_length: 15
d_call: -
cdr3_aa: CASSLDWGRGTEAFF
cdr3_nt: TGCGCCAGCAGCTTGGACTGGGGGCGGGGCACTGAAGCTTTCTTT

clone_size: -
j_call: TRBJ2-3
v_call: TRBV7-3
cdr3_length: 15
d_call: TRBD1
cdr3_aa: CASSRWTGEADTQYF
cdr3_nt: TGTGCCAGCAGCAGATGGACAGGGGAGGCAGATACGCAGTATTTT

clone_size: -
j_call: TRBJ1-1
v_call: TRBV19
cdr3_length: 15
d_call: -
cdr3_aa: CASSIGAGWNTEAFF
cdr3_nt: TGTGCCAGTAGTATAGGCGCAGGGTGGAACACTGAAGCTTTCTTT

clone_size: -
j_call: TRBJ1-5
v_call: TRBV30
cdr3_length: 13
d_call: TRBD1
cdr3_aa: CAWAGTENQPQHF
cdr3_nt: TGTGCCTGGGCCGGGACAGAAAATCAGCCCCAGCATTTT

clone_size: -
j_call: TRBJ2-1
v_call: TRBV2
cdr3_length: 14
d_call: -
cdr3_aa: CASSPGLGLDEQFF
cdr3_nt: TGTGCCAGCAGCCCGGGACTCGGGCTGGATGAGCAGTTCTTC

clone_size: -
j_call: TRBJ1-5
v_call: TRBV2
cdr3_length: 14
d_call: TRBD1
cdr3_aa: CASSDEQGGLLQHF
cdr3_nt: TGTGCCAGCAGTGACGAGCAGGGGGGATTACTCCAGCATTTT

clone_size: -
j_call: TRBJ2-1
v_call: TRBV5-1
cdr3_length: 16
d_call: -
cdr3_aa: CASSLNPLFYYNEQFF
cdr3_nt: TGCGCCAGCAGCTTAAACCCCCTTTTTTACTACAATGAGCAGTTCTTC

clone_size: -
j_call: TRBJ2-7
v_call: TRBV7-9
cdr3_length: 15
d_call: TRBD1
cdr3_aa: CASSAVWTGGVEQYF
cdr3_nt: TGTGCCAGCAGCGCCGTTTGGACAGGGGGCGTCGAGCAGTACTTC

clone_size: -
j_call: TRBJ2-1
v_call: TRBV13
cdr3_length: 15
d_call: -
cdr3_aa: CASSSGASGLNEQFF
cdr3_nt: TGTGCCAGCAGCTCAGGGGCTAGCGGACTTAATGAGCAGTTCTTC

clone_size: -
j_call: TRBJ2-2
v_call: TRBV7-2
cdr3_length: 17
d_call: TRBD2
cdr3_aa: CASSLGLAGVGAGELFF
cdr3_nt: TGTGCCAGCAGCCTCGGACTAGCGGGAGTGGGGGCCGGGGAGCTGTTTTTT

clone_size: -
j_call: TRBJ2-7
v_call: TRBV7-3
cdr3_length: 15
d_call: TRBD2
cdr3_aa: CASSADLAGEDEQYF
cdr3_nt: TGTGCCAGCAGCGCCGACTTAGCGGGAGAGGACGAGCAGTACTTC

clone_size: -
j_call: TRBJ1-3
v_call: TRBV15
cdr3_length: 16
d_call: -
cdr3_aa: CATSRDLPGAGNTIYF
cdr3_nt: TGTGCCACCAGCAGAGATCTCCCAGGAGCTGGAAACACCATATATTTT

clone_size: -
j_call: TRBJ1-2
v_call: TRBV14
cdr3_length: 13
d_call: TRBD1
cdr3_aa: CASSQTGGERYTF
cdr3_nt: TGTGCCAGCAGTCAAACAGGGGGCGAACGCTACACCTTC

clone_size: few
j_call: TRBJ1-1
v_call: TRBV4-1
cdr3_length: 15
d_call: TRBD1
cdr3_aa: CASSPGQAKRAEAFF
cdr3_nt: TGCGCCAGCAGTCCTGGACAGGCTAAAAGGGCTGAAGCTTTCTTT

clone_size: -
j_call: TRBJ2-7
v_call: TRBV5-1
cdr3_length: 13
d_call: -
cdr3_aa: CASSPISGDEQYF
cdr3_nt: TGCGCCAGCAGCCCCATAAGTGGGGACGAGCAGTACTTC